The next 11 T cell receptor beta chains were all read from a single sample in a study of CD8 T cells in ankylosing spondylitis (dated 2017 in TCRdb). The library was generated by 5' RACE. The instrument was an Illumina HiSeq 2500. TCRdb took the public reads, trimmed them with fastp at Q25, ran MiXCR for clone calling and kept in-frame beta chains. Rows are unified per CDR3 protein, each entry keeping the most common DNA and genes. This sample lists fewer than 550,000 distinct CDR3 sequences; approximately 5.3% were detected once. The top ten constitute under 4.5% of the sample. These receptors are not linked to any known antigen. The full study reports these points: Blood from ankylosing spondylitis patients appeared to be characterized by a TCR beta motif composed of eight highly homologous amino acid variants.

The sample consisted of blood, either unsorted or a sorted T cell fraction (not recorded which). These receptors all come from a male donor with ankylosing spondylitis.

This clonotype has at least ten counts. The chain recombines TRBV4-3 with TRBJ2-1; 10 nucleotides match TRBD2. Germline V gene sequence: CDR1 LGHNA, CDR2 YSLEER. The CDR3 has 17 amino acids. V was pared by 4 bases and J by 5 bases, with 11 bases of the junction left unmatched. CDR3 in DNA: TGCGCCAGCAGCCGAAACTTAGCGGGAGGATTCCACAATGAGCAGTTCTTC. The encoded protein is CASSRNLAGGFHNEQFF.

This clonotype was picked up many times. The chain recombines TRBV24-1 with TRBJ2-1, with no clear D. The CDR3 totals 14 residues. Between the trimmed V and J ends, which lost 2 bases and 5 bases, there was a span of 9 bases. Per germline, CDR1 KGHDR and CDR2 SFDVKD. The CDR3, as DNA: TGTGCCACCAGTGATTCTTGGGCCCACAATGAGCAGTTCTTC. Translation: CATSDSWAHNEQFF.

This clonotype was seen many times. The J gene is TRBJ2-5, the V gene TRBV5-6; 14 bases map to TRBD2. The CDR3 covers 15 residues. Germline V gene sequence: CDR1 SGHDT, CDR2 YYEEEE. Germline trimming cut 3 bases from V and 6 bases from J; bases unmatched to any gene: 4. Written as DNA, the CDR3 is TGTGCCAGCAGCTCTGGGACTAGCGGGAGCCAGACCCAGTACTTC. Protein: CASSSGTSGSQTQYF.

The J gene is TRBJ2-6, the V gene TRBV5-1; 8 bases fit TRBD1. Looked up from germline, CDR1 is SGHRS and CDR2 is YFSETQ. J gave up 2 bases and V 2 bases, and 3 bases lay outside the gene matches. The CDR3 is 16 amino acids. CDR3 protein: CASSFQTGAGANVLTF. The CDR3 coding sequence is TGCGCCAGCAGCTTCCAGACAGGGGCTGGGGCCAACGTCCTGACTTTC. Combining the CDR3 with reference TRBV5-1 and TRBJ2-6 gives the whole variable domain KAGVTQTPRYLIKTRGQQVTLSCSPISGHRSVSWYQQTPGQGLQFLFEYFSETQRNKGNFPGRFSGRQFSNSRSEMNVSTLELGDSALYLCASSFQTGAGANVLTFGAGSRLTVL.

In its sample, this clonotype was seen many times. This sequence joins TRBV12-3 or TRBV12-4 and TRBJ1-4; TRBD1 might be the D (6 bases). V was shortened by 6 bases and J by 10 bases, with 18 bases between the two germline ends. This CDR3 has 14 amino acids. The CDR3: CASSPDRNRRKLFF. The CDR3 DNA is TGTGCCAGCAGCCCTGACAGGAATCGACGAAAACTGTTTTTT.

This clonotype occurred many times. V usage is TRBV29-1 and J usage is TRBJ2-7; 13 nucleotides agree with TRBD2. The trim removed 6 bases at V and 3 bases at J, leaving 2 bases unmatched. The germline gives CDR1 SQVTM, CDR2 ANQGSEA. The CDR3 has 13 residues. The CDR3 nucleotides are TGCAGCGTAGGACTAGCGGGAGACTACGAGCAGTACTTC. This encodes CSVGLAGDYEQYF.

This clonotype has a count of ten or more. The rearrangement joins TRBV4-1 to TRBJ1-4; D gene uncertain. The CDR3 is 16 residues long. Trimming left V 1 base short and J 8 bases short, with 17 bases between. Germline CDR1 and CDR2: MGHRA and YSYEKL. Here the CDR3 reads CASSQVPAARGEKLFF. In DNA, the CDR3 is TGCGCCAGCAGCCAAGTGCCAGCCGCAAGAGGCGAAAAACTGTTTTTT.

This clonotype was observed many times. The V call is TRBV5-1, the J call TRBJ2-1, with D hard to call. Trimming pared 4 bases from V and 4 bases from J, leaving 15 bases between. Germline assignment: CDR1 SGHRS and CDR2 YFSETQ. The CDR3 totals 15 residues. This chain's CDR3 is CASSPSSHKYNEQFF. Written as DNA, the CDR3 is TGCGCCAGCAGCCCGAGCTCCCACAAGTACAATGAGCAGTTCTTC.

At least ten counts were recorded for this clonotype. The rearrangement joins TRBV12-3 or TRBV12-4 to TRBJ2-7; D is ambiguous. V lost 2 bases to trimming and J lost 11 bases, with 16 bases between them. The CDR3 contains 13 residues. The DNA for the CDR3 is TGTGCCAGCAGTTTACTTGATCGGCTGGGAAAGTACTTC. Its protein is CASSLLDRLGKYF.

The chain joins TRBV5-1 to TRBJ2-5; possibly TRBD1 for D (5 bases). Trimming shortened V by 0 bases and J by 1 base, and 7 bases separated the two germline ends. The CDR3 totals 14 residues. The germline CDR1 and CDR2 sequences are SGHRS and YFSETQ. The CDR3 here is CASSLDRTQETQYF. The CDR3 DNA reads TGCGCCAGCAGCTTGGACAGGACCCAAGAGACCCAGTACTTC. The full variable domain, rest sourced from reference TRBV5-1 and TRBJ2-5, is KAGVTQTPRYLIKTRGQQVTLSCSPISGHRSVSWYQQTPGQGLQFLFEYFSETQRNKGNFPGRFSGRQFSNSRSEMNVSTLELGDSALYLCASSLDRTQETQYFGPGTRLLVL.

In this sample, this clonotype turned up many times. This chain links TRBV7-9 with TRBJ2-1; no clear D. This CDR3 region has 17 residues. V shed 0 bases and J shed 2 bases, with 14 bases lying between them. The germline V gene encodes CDR1 SEHNR and CDR2 FQNEAQ (reference sequence). The DNA of the CDR3 is TGTGCCAGCAGCTTAGCGTATGTGGGTATGACCTACAATGAGCAGTTCTTC. It translates to CASSLAYVGMTYNEQFF.